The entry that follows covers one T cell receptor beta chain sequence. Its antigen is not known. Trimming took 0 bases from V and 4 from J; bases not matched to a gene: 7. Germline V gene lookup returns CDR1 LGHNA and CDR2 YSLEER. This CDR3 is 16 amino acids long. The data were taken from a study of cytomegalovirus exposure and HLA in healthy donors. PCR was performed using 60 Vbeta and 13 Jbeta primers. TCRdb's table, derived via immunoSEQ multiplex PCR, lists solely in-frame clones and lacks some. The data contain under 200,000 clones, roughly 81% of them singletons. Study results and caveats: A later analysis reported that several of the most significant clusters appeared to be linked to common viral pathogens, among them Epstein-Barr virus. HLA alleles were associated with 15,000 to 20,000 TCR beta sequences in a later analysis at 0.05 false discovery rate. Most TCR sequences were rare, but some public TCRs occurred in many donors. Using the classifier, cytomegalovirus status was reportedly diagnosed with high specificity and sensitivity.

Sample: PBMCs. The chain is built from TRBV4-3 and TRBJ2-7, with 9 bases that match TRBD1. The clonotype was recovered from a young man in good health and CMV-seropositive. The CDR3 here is CASSQDTWDRAYEQYF. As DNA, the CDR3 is TGCGCCAGCAGCCAAGATACGTGGGACAGGGCTTACGAGCAGTACTTC.